These T cell receptor beta chains were read from a single sample in a study of blood T cell repertoires in COVID-19. Here immunoSEQ multiplex PCR was the method, and the copy in TCRdb shows in-frame clones only, minus some. This table has roughly 250,000 clones, about 88% appearing once. The sequencing input was PBMCs or T cells enriched from blood (not recorded which). Every receptor here comes from a woman aged 45-59 years who had recovered from COVID-19. CDR3s leave out the opening cysteine and the closing phenylalanine or tryptophan. The order of the fields is clone size, J gene, V gene, CDR3 protein. Size is omitted from some rows. Given values are once, few, many or a class for expanded clones.

>once|TRBJ1-3|TRBV9
ASSVRGGTGNTIY
>NA|TRBJ2-3|TRBV2
ASTGTSGNTDTQY
>once|TRBJ1-6|TRBV5-1
ASGQQEGSPLH
>few|TRBJ2-1|TRBV19
ASRRGLNEQF
>NA|TRBJ2-7|TRBV7-2
ASSLGRGVYEQY
>NA|TRBJ1-3|TRBV5-6
ASSSGTVEGNTIY
>NA|TRBJ2-3|TRBV2
ASRLGLALGRTQY
>NA|TRBJ1-2|TRBV24-1
ATRSARDRGLGYGYT
>NA|TRBJ1-2|TRBV3-1/TRBV3-2
ASSQRGGPGYT
>NA|TRBJ1-4|TRBV29-1
SVAWTGANEKLF
>NA|TRBJ2-1|TRBV3-1/TRBV3-2
ASSQEHYNEQF
>NA|TRBJ2-7|TRBV10-1
ASSESKGQDFSYEQY
>NA|TRBJ2-3|TRBV3-1/TRBV3-2
ASSQGAGGDTQY
>NA|TRBJ2-3|TRBV7-6
ASSLAGGPGDTQY
>NA|TRBJ2-7|TRBV11-2
ASSFLFEQY
>few|TRBJ2-7|TRBV7-3
ASSSPGQGIYEQY
>once|TRBJ2-3|TRBV2
ASSVESTDTQY